A single sample gave rise to the 17 T cell receptor beta chains below, sequenced in a study of blood T cell repertoires in COVID-19. Measured with immunoSEQ multiplex PCR; TCRdb has only the in-frame clones, and not every one. The sample contains 380,000 or so clones, around 90% of which appear only once. Sequences were obtained from PBMCs or T cells enriched from blood (not recorded which). These receptors were taken from a middle-aged woman with acute COVID-19.

The rearrangement links TRBV5-1 to TRBJ2-3, with D possibly matching TRBD2 (5 bases). This CDR3 spans 12 amino acids. V dropped 4 bases and J dropped 8 bases, with 11 bases sitting between them. Germline CDR1 SGHRS, CDR2 YFSETQ. CDR3: CASSVEAATQYF. The CDR3 DNA follows: TGCGCCAGCAGCGTGGAGGCGGCTACGCAGTATTTT.

This clone was recorded once. The chain couples TRBV11-3 to TRBJ2-2; D unclear. The CDR3 is 15 amino acids. V lost 3 bases, J lost 3 bases, and 11 bases lay in between. Germline V lookup: CDR1 SGHNT, CDR2 YENEEA. CDR3 sequence (DNA): TGTGCCAGCAGCTTCGGTTCTAGGTACACCGGGGAGCTGTTTTTT. This gives the protein CASSFGSRYTGELFF.

This chain connects TRBV5-6 to TRBJ2-3; D is unclear. Germline values: CDR1 SGHDT, CDR2 YYEEEE. The V end was cut by 6 bases, the J end by 1 base, with 6 bases between. This CDR3 spans 12 amino acids. CDR3 DNA: TGTGCCAGCAACCGGGGCACAGATACGCAGTATTTT. Translation gives CASNRGTDTQYF.

V and J are TRBV12-3 or TRBV12-4 and TRBJ1-1; TRBD1 matches at 8 bases. With V trimmed by 5 bases and J by 14 bases, 13 bases remained unmatched. CDR3 length: 13 amino acids. The CDR3 protein is CASSPNPLGQGFF. The CDR3, as DNA: TGTGCCAGCAGTCCAAATCCCCTAGGACAGGGCTTCTTT.

The CDR3 protein is CASSPSSYEQYF. The CDR3 nucleotides read TGTGCCAGCAGCCCTAGTTCCTACGAGCAGTACTTC. The V gene is TRBV7-8, the J gene TRBJ2-7; D is ambiguous. This CDR3 is 12 amino acids long. V shed 5 bases and J shed 1 base, with 6 bases lying between them. Germline V lookup: CDR1 SGHVS, CDR2 FQNEAQ.

This clone has more than one count but fewer than ten. The chain uses TRBV10-2 and TRBJ1-2; a possible D gene is TRBD1 (6 bases). Trimming pared 9 bases from V and 5 bases from J, leaving 13 bases between. Per the germline V gene, CDR1 is WSHSY and CDR2 is SAAADI. There are 12 residues in the CDR3. CDR3 amino acids: CASKEQGYGYTF. In DNA form, the CDR3 reads TGCGCCAGTAAAGAACAGGGTTATGGCTACACCTTC.

This clone occurred a few times. The J gene is TRBJ1-2, the V gene TRBV4-2; no clear D. The CDR3 is made up of 15 amino acids. Trimming left V 0 bases short and J 4 bases short, with 12 bases between. Germline CDR1 and CDR2: LGHNA and YNFKEQ. CDR3 in amino acids: CASSQDISSTYGYTF. The CDR3 DNA reads TGTGCCAGCAGCCAAGATATTAGCAGCACCTATGGCTACACCTTC.

This sequence joins TRBV5-4 and TRBJ2-3, with a weak D call TRBD2 (6 bases). Germline CDR1 and CDR2: SGHNT and YYREEE (reference sequence). Trimming left V 3 bases short and J 0 bases short, with 17 bases between. The length of the CDR3 is 17 residues. CDR3 nucleotide sequence: TGTGCCAGCAGCTGGGAGGTGGGTAGCGGAAGCACAGATACGCAGTATTTT. Its translation is CASSWEVGSGSTDTQYF.

V gene TRBV18 combines with J gene TRBJ1-2; 9 bases match TRBD1. Trimming cost V 3 bases and J 6 bases; bases outside gene matches: 11. The CDR3 loop spans 16 amino acids. Germline V gene sequence: CDR1 KGHSH, CDR2 LQKENI. The DNA of the CDR3 is TGTGCCAGCTCACCGCTGTCCGGGACAGGGAACGATGGCTACACCTTC. Amino acid sequence: CASSPLSGTGNDGYTF.

This clone was seen a few times. Additional DNA sequences in this sample encode the identical CDR3. This chain connects TRBV5-1 to TRBJ1-3; D might be TRBD1 (6 bases). The CDR3 has 13 amino acids. Per the germline V gene, CDR1 is SGHRS and CDR2 is YFSETQ. V was cut by 4 bases and J by 2 bases, with 7 bases left in between. The DNA of the CDR3 is TGCGCCAGCAGCCCAGGGGCTGGAAACACCATATATTTT. Protein product: CASSPGAGNTIYF.

The CDR3 here is CASSPLGGGGYGYTF. In DNA form, the CDR3 reads TGTGCCAGCAGCCCCTTAGGTGGGGGAGGCTATGGCTACACCTTC. This chain joins TRBV9 and TRBJ1-2; TRBD1 might be the D (5 bases). CDR1 SGDLS and CDR2 YYNGEE come from the germline V gene. CDR3 length equals 15 residues. V gave up 4 bases and J gave up 4 bases, with 17 bases separating them.

This clone came up a few times. The rearrangement uses TRBV2 and TRBJ1-1; TRBD1 is a possible D gene (5 bases). V was trimmed by 8 bases and J by 1 base, leaving 5 bases between them. The CDR3 loop spans 11 amino acids. Germline V CDR1 and CDR2: SNHLY, FYNNEI. In DNA, the CDR3 is TGTGCCAGCCAGGGGAACACTGAAGCTTTCTTT. Translation gives CASQGNTEAFF.

The gene calls are TRBV6-5 and TRBJ2-5; no clear D. The CDR3 totals 14 residues. V was trimmed by 6 bases and J by 5 bases, leaving 16 bases between them. CDR1 and CDR2 (germline): MNHEY, SVGAGI. The CDR3 here is CASSSPQEGETQYF. The CDR3 region has the DNA TGTGCCAGCAGCTCCCCCCAGGAAGGCGAGACCCAGTACTTC.

The chain links TRBV19 to TRBJ1-2; 12 nucleotides align to TRBD1. Germline CDR1 is LNHDA and CDR2 is SQIVND (reference sequence). After removal of 5 bases from V and 14 bases from J, the junction contained 9 bases not matched to a gene. There are 13 residues in the CDR3. DNA for the CDR3: TGTGCCAGTAGTGCCCTGGGACAGGGGGCCGGAACCTTC. It translates to CASSALGQGAGTF.

The CDR3 DNA is TGTGCCAGCTTCAGGACAGTGGAGGATGGCTACACCTTC. It encodes CASFRTVEDGYTF. The chain couples TRBV5-6 to TRBJ1-2; a weak D match, TRBD1 (6 bases). In germline, CDR1 is SGHDT, CDR2 YYEEEE. This CDR3 has 13 amino acids. Trimming stripped 7 bases from V and 6 bases from J, with 16 bases between.

V usage is TRBV6-2 or TRBV6-3 and J usage is TRBJ2-5, with a possible D match to TRBD1 (5 bases). Trimming stripped 2 bases from V and 5 bases from J, with 15 bases between. The length of the CDR3 is 15 residues. Germline loops: CDR1 MNHEY, CDR2 SVGEGT. The chain's CDR3 is CASSYPRQGSETQYF. The CDR3 DNA is TGTGCCAGCAGTTACCCGCGGCAGGGCAGCGAGACCCAGTACTTC.

The J gene is TRBJ1-2, the V gene TRBV19; perhaps TRBD1 as D (6 bases). This CDR3 is 15 amino acids long. The germline V gene encodes CDR1 LNHDA and CDR2 SQIVND (reference sequence). Trimming left V 7 bases short and J 3 bases short, with 18 bases between. The CDR3 DNA reads as TGTGCCAGTATGGACTCCCCGGGACAACACTATGGCTACACCTTC. It yields the protein CASMDSPGQHYGYTF.